This record concerns one T cell receptor (beta chain) sequence. CDR3 length: 12 residues. CDR1 and CDR2 from the germline V gene are SEHNR and FQNEAQ (reference sequence). Trimming pared 4 bases from V and 7 bases from J, leaving 10 bases between. This specimen comes from a study of blood T cell repertoires in COVID-19. Source study methods: The assay estimated nucleated cells by amplifying reference gene primers. TCRdb's table, derived via immunoSEQ multiplex PCR, lists solely in-frame clones and lacks some. V and J calls and clone size follow that table, whereas D and trimming were derived from the DNA. The table has around 250,000 clones, 70% to 90% seen once.

Sequenced: PBMCs or T cells enriched from blood (not recorded which). This TCR was sampled from a woman between 45 and 65 years old who had recovered from COVID-19. The chain combines TRBV7-9 with TRBJ1-1; D ambiguous. CDR3 amino acids: CASSSLTLEAFF. CDR3 bases: TGTGCCAGCAGCTCACTGACACTTGAAGCTTTCTTT.